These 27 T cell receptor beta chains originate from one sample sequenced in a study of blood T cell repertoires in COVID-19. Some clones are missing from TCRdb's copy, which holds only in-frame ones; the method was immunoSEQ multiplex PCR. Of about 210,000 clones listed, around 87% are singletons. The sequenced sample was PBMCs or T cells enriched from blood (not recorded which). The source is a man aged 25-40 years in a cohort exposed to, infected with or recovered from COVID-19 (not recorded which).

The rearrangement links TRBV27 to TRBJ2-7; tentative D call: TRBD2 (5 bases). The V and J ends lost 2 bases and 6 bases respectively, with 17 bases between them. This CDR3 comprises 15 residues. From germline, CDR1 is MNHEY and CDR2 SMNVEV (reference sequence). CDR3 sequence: CASSLVGLAALEQYF. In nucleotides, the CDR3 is TGTGCCAGCAGTTTAGTTGGTCTAGCAGCTCTCGAGCAGTACTTC.

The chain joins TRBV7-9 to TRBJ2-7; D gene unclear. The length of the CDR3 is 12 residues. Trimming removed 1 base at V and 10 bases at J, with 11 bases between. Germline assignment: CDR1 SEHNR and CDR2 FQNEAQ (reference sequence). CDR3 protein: CASSLDLEYQYF. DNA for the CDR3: TGTGCCAGCAGCTTAGACCTAGAATACCAGTACTTC. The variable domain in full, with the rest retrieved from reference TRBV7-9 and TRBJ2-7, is DTGVSQNPRHKITKRGQNVTFRCDPISEHNRLYWYRQTLGQGPEFLTYFQNEAQLEKSRLLSDRFSAERPKGSFSTLEIQRTEQGDSAMYLCASSLDLEYQYFGPGTRLTVT.

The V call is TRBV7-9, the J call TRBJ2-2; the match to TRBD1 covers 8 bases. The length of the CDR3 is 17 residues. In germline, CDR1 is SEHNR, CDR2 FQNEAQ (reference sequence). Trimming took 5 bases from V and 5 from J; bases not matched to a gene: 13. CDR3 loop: CASSPDRVGLWTGELFF. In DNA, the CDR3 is TGTGCCAGCAGCCCGGACAGGGTTGGTTTGTGGACCGGGGAGCTGTTTTTT.

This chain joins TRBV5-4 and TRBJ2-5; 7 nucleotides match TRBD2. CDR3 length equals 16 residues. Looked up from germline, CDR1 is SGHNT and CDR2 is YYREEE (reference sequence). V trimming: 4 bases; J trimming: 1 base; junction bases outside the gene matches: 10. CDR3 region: CASSLGGGLLQETQYF. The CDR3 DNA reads TGTGCCAGCAGCCTGGGGGGGGGACTCCTCCAAGAGACCCAGTACTTC. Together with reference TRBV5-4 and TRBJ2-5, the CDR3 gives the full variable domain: ETGVTQSPTHLIKTRGQQVTLRCSSQSGHNTVSWYQQALGQGPQFIFQYYREEENGRGNFPPRFSGLQFPNYSSELNVNALELDDSALYLCASSLGGGLLQETQYFGPGTRLLVL.

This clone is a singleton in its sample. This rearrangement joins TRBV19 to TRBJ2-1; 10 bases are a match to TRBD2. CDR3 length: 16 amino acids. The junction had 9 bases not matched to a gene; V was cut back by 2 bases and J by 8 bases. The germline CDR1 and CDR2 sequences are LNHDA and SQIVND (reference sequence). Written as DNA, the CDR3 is TGTGCCAGTAGTATATATGGGCCTAGCGGGAGCGATGAGCAGTTCTTC. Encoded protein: CASSIYGPSGSDEQFF.

The CDR3 protein is CASSLWTSGRANTGELFF. The DNA of the CDR3 is TGTGCCAGCAGCTTATGGACTAGCGGGAGGGCGAACACCGGGGAGCTGTTTTTT. This chain joins TRBV7-3 and TRBJ2-2, with 15 bases that match TRBD2. The CDR3 sequence is 18 residues long. After removal of 2 bases from V and 0 bases from J, the junction contained 1 base not matched to a gene. Germline CDR1 and CDR2: SGHTA and FQGTGA.

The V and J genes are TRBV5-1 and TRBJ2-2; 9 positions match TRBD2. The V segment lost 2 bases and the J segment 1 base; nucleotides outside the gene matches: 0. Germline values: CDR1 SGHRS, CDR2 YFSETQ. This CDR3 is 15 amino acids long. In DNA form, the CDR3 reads TGCGCCAGCAGCTTAGCGGGAGGGAACACCGGGGAGCTGTTTTTT. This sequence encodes CASSLAGGNTGELFF.

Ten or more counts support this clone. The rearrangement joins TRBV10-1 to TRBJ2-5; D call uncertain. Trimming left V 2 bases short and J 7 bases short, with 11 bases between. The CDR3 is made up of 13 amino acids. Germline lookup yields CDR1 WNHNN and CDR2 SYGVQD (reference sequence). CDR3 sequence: CASSEIRGSTQYF. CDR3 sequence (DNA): TGCGCCAGCAGTGAGATCCGAGGCTCGACCCAGTACTTC.

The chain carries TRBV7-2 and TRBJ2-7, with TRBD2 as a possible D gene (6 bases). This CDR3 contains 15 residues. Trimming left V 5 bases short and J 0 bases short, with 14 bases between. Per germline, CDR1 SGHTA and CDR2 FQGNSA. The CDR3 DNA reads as TGTGCCAGCAGCCACGGAGGGCTTCTCTCCTACGAGCAGTACTTC. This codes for CASSHGGLLSYEQYF.

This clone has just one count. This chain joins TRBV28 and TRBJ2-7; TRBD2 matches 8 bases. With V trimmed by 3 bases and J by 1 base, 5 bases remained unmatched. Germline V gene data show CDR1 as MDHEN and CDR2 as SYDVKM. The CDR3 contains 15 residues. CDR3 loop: CASSFPGRGSYEQYF. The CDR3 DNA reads TGTGCCAGCAGTTTCCCCGGGAGGGGATCCTACGAGCAGTACTTC.

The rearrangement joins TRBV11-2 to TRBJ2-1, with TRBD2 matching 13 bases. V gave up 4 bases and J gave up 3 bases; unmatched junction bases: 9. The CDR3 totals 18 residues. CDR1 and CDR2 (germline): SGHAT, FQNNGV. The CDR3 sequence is CASSSLAGGPKHYNEQFF. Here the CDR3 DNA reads TGTGCCAGCAGCTCACTAGCGGGAGGGCCCAAACACTACAATGAGCAGTTCTTC. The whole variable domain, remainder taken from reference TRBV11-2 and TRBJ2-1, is EAGVAQSPRYKIIEKRQSVAFWCNPISGHATLYWYQQILGQGPKLLIQFQNNGVVDDSQLPKDRFSAERLKGVDSTLKIQPAKLEDSAVYLCASSSLAGGPKHYNEQFFGPGTRLTVL.

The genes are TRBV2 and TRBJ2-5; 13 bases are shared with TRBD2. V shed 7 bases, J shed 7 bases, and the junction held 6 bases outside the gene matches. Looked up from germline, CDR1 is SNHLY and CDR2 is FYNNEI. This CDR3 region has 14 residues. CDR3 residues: CASTQRTSGGTQYF. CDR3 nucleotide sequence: TGTGCCAGCACCCAGAGGACTAGCGGGGGGACCCAGTACTTC.

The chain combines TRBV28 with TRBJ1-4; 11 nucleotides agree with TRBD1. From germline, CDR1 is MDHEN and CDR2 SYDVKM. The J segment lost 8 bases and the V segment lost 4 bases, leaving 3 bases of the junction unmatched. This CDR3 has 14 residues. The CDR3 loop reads CASSWTGGREKLFF. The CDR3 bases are TGTGCCAGCAGTTGGACAGGGGGCCGGGAAAAACTGTTTTTT.

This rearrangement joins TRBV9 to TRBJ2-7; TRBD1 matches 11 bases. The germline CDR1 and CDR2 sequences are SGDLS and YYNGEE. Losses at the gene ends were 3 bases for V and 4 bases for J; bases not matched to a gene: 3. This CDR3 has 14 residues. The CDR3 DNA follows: TGTGCCAGCAGCGCCGGGACAGGGGGATACGAGCAGTACTTC. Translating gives CASSAGTGGYEQYF.

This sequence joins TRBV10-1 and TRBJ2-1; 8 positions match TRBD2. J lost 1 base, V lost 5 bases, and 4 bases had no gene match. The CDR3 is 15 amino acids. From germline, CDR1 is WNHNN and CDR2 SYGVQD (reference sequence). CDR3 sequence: CASSRAGESYNEQFF. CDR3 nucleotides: TGCGCCAGCAGTAGAGCGGGAGAATCCTACAATGAGCAGTTCTTC.

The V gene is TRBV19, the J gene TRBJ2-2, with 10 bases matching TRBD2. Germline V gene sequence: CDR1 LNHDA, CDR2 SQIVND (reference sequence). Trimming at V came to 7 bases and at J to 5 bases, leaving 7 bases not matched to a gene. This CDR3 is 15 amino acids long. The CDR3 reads CASTLAGVSTGELFF. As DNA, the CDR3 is TGTGCCAGTACTCTAGCGGGAGTTAGTACCGGGGAGCTGTTTTTT.

CDR3 region: CASSLGGVGELFF. The CDR3 DNA sequence: TGTGCCAGCAGTTTAGGGGGGGTCGGGGAGCTGTTTTTT. V usage is TRBV12-3 or TRBV12-4 and J usage is TRBJ2-2; possible D gene TRBD2, 6 bases. The V end was cut by 1 base, the J end by 7 bases, with 7 bases between. The CDR3 loop spans 13 amino acids.

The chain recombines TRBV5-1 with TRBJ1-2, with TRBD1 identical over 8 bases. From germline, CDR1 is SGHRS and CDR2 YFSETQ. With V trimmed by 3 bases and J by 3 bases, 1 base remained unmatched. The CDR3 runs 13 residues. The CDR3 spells CASSSTGDYGYTF. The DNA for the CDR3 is TGCGCCAGCAGCTCGACAGGGGACTATGGCTACACCTTC.

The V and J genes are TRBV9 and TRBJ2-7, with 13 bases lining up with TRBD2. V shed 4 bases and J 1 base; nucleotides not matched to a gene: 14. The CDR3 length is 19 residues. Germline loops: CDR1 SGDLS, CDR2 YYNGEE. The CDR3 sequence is CASSPGPGLAGRVSYEQYF. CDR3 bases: TGTGCCAGCAGCCCCGGCCCGGGACTAGCGGGGAGGGTTTCCTACGAGCAGTACTTC.

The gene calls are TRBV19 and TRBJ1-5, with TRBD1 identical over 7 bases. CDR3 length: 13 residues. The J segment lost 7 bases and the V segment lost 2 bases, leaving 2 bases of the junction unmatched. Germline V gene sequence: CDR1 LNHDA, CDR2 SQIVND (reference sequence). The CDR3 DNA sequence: TGTGCCAGTAGTATACAGGGGGGCCAGCCCCAGCATTTT. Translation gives CASSIQGGQPQHF. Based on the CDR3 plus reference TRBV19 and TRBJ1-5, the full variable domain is DGGITQSPKYLFRKEGQNVTLSCEQNLNHDAMYWYRQDPGQGLRLIYYSQIVNDFQKGDIAEGYSVSREKKESFPLTVTSAQKNPTAFYLCASSIQGGQPQHFGDGTRLSIL.

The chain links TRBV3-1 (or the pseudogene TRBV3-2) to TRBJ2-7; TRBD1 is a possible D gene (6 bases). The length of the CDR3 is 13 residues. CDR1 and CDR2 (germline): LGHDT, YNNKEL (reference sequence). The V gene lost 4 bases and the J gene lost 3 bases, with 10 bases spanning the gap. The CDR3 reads CASSRLQGYEQYF. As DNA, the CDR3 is TGTGCCAGCAGCCGGCTACAGGGCTACGAGCAGTACTTC.

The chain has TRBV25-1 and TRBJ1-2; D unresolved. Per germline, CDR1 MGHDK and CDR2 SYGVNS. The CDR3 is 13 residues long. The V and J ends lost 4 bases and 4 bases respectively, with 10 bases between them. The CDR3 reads CASSATNVYGYTF. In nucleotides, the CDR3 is TGTGCCAGCAGTGCGACTAACGTCTATGGCTACACCTTC.

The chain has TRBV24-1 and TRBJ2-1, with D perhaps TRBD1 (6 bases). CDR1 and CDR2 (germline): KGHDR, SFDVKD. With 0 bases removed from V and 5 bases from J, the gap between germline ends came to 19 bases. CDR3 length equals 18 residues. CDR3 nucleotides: TGTGCCACCAGTGATTTGAGCGTGACCGAAGGGGGTAACAATGAGCAGTTCTTC. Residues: CATSDLSVTEGGNNEQFF.

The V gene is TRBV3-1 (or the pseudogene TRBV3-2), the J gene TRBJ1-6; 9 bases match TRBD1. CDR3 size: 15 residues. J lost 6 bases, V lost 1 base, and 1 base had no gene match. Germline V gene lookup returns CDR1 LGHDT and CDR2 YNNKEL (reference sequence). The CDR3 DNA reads TGTGCCAGCAGCCAAGCGGGACAGGGTAATTCACCCCTCCACTTT. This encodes CASSQAGQGNSPLHF.

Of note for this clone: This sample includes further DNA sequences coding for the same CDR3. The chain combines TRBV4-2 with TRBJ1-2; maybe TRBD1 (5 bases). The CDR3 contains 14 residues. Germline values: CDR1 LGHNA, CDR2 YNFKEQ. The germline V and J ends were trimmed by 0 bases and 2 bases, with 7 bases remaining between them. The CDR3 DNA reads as TGTGCCAGCAGCCAAGATGGGGGGAACTATGGCTACACCTTC. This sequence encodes CASSQDGGNYGYTF.

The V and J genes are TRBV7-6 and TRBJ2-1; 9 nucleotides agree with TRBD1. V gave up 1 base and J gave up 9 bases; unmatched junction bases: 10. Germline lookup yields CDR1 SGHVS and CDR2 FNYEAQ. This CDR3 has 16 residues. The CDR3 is CASSLVGTGKRGEQFF. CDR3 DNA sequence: TGTGCCAGCAGCTTAGTTGGGACAGGGAAGAGGGGTGAGCAGTTCTTC.

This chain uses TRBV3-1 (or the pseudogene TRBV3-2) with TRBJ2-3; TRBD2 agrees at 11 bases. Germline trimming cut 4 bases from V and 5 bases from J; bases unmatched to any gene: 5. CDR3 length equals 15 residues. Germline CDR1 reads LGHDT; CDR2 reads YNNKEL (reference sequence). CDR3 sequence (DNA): TGTGCCAGCAGCCGAACCGGGACTAGCGGAGATACGCAGTATTTT. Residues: CASSRTGTSGDTQYF.